Presented here are 21 T cell receptor beta chains from one specimen sequenced in a study of blood T cell repertoires in COVID-19. Using immunoSEQ multiplex PCR, the repertoire was profiled, and TCRdb retains in-frame clones only, with some absent. The sample records around 250,000 clones, 80% to 85% being singletons. The sample comprised PBMCs or T cells enriched from blood (not recorded which). These receptors came from a middle-aged man who had recovered from COVID-19.

V is TRBV4-2 and J is TRBJ2-1; a weak D match, TRBD2 (6 bases). Germline CDR1 is LGHNA and CDR2 is YNFKEQ. V dropped 1 base and J dropped 7 bases, with 14 bases sitting between them. This CDR3 has 15 amino acids. The CDR3 DNA reads as TGTGCCAGCAGCCAAGTTGACGGGGGTGATAATGAGCAGTTCTTC. This codes for CASSQVDGGDNEQFF.

The rearrangement joins TRBV5-4 to TRBJ1-4; 9 bases are shared with TRBD1. CDR3 length: 19 amino acids. CDR1 is SGHNT, CDR2 YYREEE, per germline (reference sequence). J gave up 0 bases and V 2 bases, and 11 bases lay outside the gene matches. The CDR3 loop is CASSFRTGVFPTTNEKLFF. Written as DNA, the CDR3 is TGTGCCAGCAGCTTTCGGACAGGGGTTTTCCCCACAACTAATGAAAAACTGTTTTTT.

The rearrangement joins TRBV11-2 to TRBJ2-5; the D gene is possibly TRBD1 (5 bases). The CDR3 is 16 residues long. The germline gives CDR1 SGHAT, CDR2 FQNNGV. Trimming shortened V by 3 bases and J by 1 base, and 15 bases separated the two germline ends. This chain's CDR3 is CASSFLRTSTQETQYF. In DNA, the CDR3 is TGTGCCAGCAGCTTCCTCCGGACATCTACCCAAGAGACCCAGTACTTC.

The chain uses TRBV27 and TRBJ2-1; D possibly corresponds to TRBD2 (8 bases). The V and J ends lost 8 bases and 2 bases respectively, with 22 bases between them. CDR3 length equals 17 residues. CDR1 and CDR2 from the germline V gene are MNHEY and SMNVEV (reference sequence). CDR3 region: CASHPGGLGTAYNEQFF. CDR3 DNA sequence: TGTGCCAGCCACCCGGGGGGGTTGGGGACAGCCTACAATGAGCAGTTCTTC.

This clone has a handful of counts. V is TRBV5-4 and J is TRBJ2-3; TRBD2 matches at 7 bases. Looked up from germline, CDR1 is SGHNT and CDR2 is YYREEE (reference sequence). V shed 1 base, J shed 2 bases, and the junction held 7 bases outside the gene matches. CDR3 size: 16 residues. CDR3 residues: CASSLPGLTPTDTQYF. In DNA form, the CDR3 reads TGTGCCAGCAGCTTGCCGGGACTAACCCCCACAGATACGCAGTATTTT.

This clone came up a few times. The rearrangement uses TRBV12-3 or TRBV12-4 and TRBJ2-7, with D possibly being TRBD1 (5 bases). The length of the CDR3 is 13 residues. Trimming left V 4 bases short and J 8 bases short, with 15 bases between. The CDR3 loop reads CASSSSTDRKQYF. DNA for the CDR3: TGTGCCAGCAGTTCCTCGACCGACAGAAAGCAGTACTTC.

The rearrangement links TRBV24-1 to TRBJ2-1, with 7 bases fitting TRBD1. The CDR3 has 17 residues. V trimming: 4 bases; J trimming: 6 bases; junction bases outside the gene matches: 14. Germline assignment: CDR1 KGHDR and CDR2 SFDVKD. The CDR3 DNA reads TGTGCCACCAGTGACCAGCAAGGGGACAGTGCGTCCAATGAGCAGTTCTTC. This gives the protein CATSDQQGDSASNEQFF.

The chain carries TRBV6-5 and TRBJ1-4; D is uncertain. V was shortened by 6 bases and J by 8 bases, with 10 bases between the two germline ends. Germline-derived CDR1 and CDR2 are MNHEY and SVGAGI. This CDR3 region has 12 residues. Here the CDR3 DNA reads TGTGCCAGCAGCGTCAGAGGGGAAAAACTGTTTTTT. This codes for CASSVRGEKLFF.

The J gene is TRBJ1-3, the V gene TRBV5-6; D unclear. V shed 4 bases and J shed 0 bases, with 14 bases lying between them. Germline-derived CDR1 and CDR2 are SGHDT and YYEEEE. The CDR3 has 16 amino acids. DNA of the CDR3: TGTGCCAGCAGCCGTGTTTGGGCTGACTCTGGAAACACCATATATTTT. Translating gives CASSRVWADSGNTIYF.

This clone appeared many times. The chain carries TRBV9 and TRBJ2-5, with D perhaps matching TRBD2 (6 bases). CDR1 SGDLS and CDR2 YYNGEE come from the germline V gene. The CDR3 is made up of 15 amino acids. Trimming left V 0 bases short and J 2 bases short, with 11 bases between. The DNA of the CDR3 is TGTGCCAGCAGCGTAGGGGGGAGGCCTCAAGAGACCCAGTACTTC. Amino acid sequence: CASSVGGRPQETQYF.

The chain links TRBV19 to TRBJ2-5; D unresolved. The CDR3 has 14 residues. V lost 3 bases to trimming and J lost 2 bases, with 10 bases between them. The germline V gene encodes CDR1 LNHDA and CDR2 SQIVND (reference sequence). This CDR3 reads CASSMMASQETQYF. CDR3 DNA sequence: TGTGCCAGTAGTATGATGGCCAGTCAAGAGACCCAGTACTTC.

This sequence joins TRBV27 and TRBJ2-1, with D maybe TRBD2 (5 bases). Germline assignment: CDR1 MNHEY and CDR2 SMNVEV (reference sequence). There are 13 residues in the CDR3. V was trimmed by 7 bases and J by 6 bases, leaving 13 bases between them. The CDR3: CASTGIQSNEQFF. The CDR3 nucleotides are TGTGCCAGCACCGGGATACAAAGCAATGAGCAGTTCTTC.

V and J are TRBV29-1 and TRBJ1-2, with unresolved D. CDR3 length: 11 amino acids. The V gene lost 7 bases and the J gene lost 7 bases, with 13 bases spanning the gap. The germline CDR1 and CDR2 sequences are SQVTM and ANQGSEA. The chain's CDR3 is CSAGVYSGYTF. CDR3 nucleotide sequence: TGCAGCGCCGGGGTCTATTCTGGCTACACCTTC.

The chain uses TRBV5-1 and TRBJ2-2; TRBD1 might be the D (6 bases). CDR3 length: 15 amino acids. Deletions cut 5 bases from V and 0 bases from J, with 11 bases between. Germline CDR1 and CDR2: SGHRS and YFSETQ. CDR3: CASSPGTTNTGELFF. The CDR3 DNA is TGCGCCAGCAGTCCCGGGACAACGAACACCGGGGAGCTGTTTTTT.

The gene calls are TRBV24-1 and TRBJ2-3, with D possibly TRBD2 on 6 matching bases. Between the trimmed V and J ends, which lost 6 bases and 0 bases, there was a span of 9 bases. Looked up from germline, CDR1 is KGHDR and CDR2 is SFDVKD. CDR3 length: 14 residues. CDR3 sequence: CATSRGGSTDTQYF. In DNA form, the CDR3 reads TGTGCCACCAGTCGGGGAGGTAGCACAGATACGCAGTATTTT.

The chain is built from TRBV5-1 and TRBJ2-7; the match to TRBD2 covers 13 bases. The V and J ends lost 0 bases and 2 bases, in that order; junction bases with no gene match: 5. The CDR3 is made up of 17 amino acids. Germline loops: CDR1 SGHRS, CDR2 YFSETQ. Here the CDR3 DNA reads TGCGCCAGCAGCTTGGCGGGGACTAGCGGGGTCCCCTACGAGCAGTACTTC. Residues: CASSLAGTSGVPYEQYF.

This clone turned up a few times. This chain joins TRBV19 and TRBJ2-7; D possibly corresponds to TRBD1 (6 bases). Germline V gene sequence: CDR1 LNHDA, CDR2 SQIVND (reference sequence). The CDR3 consists of 12 residues. V lost 10 bases, J lost 5 bases, and 15 bases lay in between. The CDR3 is CATKTGLDEQYF. In DNA form, the CDR3 reads TGTGCCACCAAGACAGGACTCGACGAGCAGTACTTC.

The gene calls are TRBV19 and TRBJ2-7, with TRBD2 matching 7 bases. V lost 6 bases to trimming and J lost 4 bases; unmatched junction nucleotides: 12. The CDR3 is made up of 15 amino acids. The germline CDR1 and CDR2 sequences are LNHDA and SQIVND (reference sequence). In DNA form, the CDR3 reads TGTGCCAGTAGCCAAACCGGGACTAAGGTATACGAGCAGTACTTC. Translating it yields CASSQTGTKVYEQYF. Based on the CDR3 plus reference TRBV19 and TRBJ2-7, the full variable domain is DGGITQSPKYLFRKEGQNVTLSCEQNLNHDAMYWYRQDPGQGLRLIYYSQIVNDFQKGDIAEGYSVSREKKESFPLTVTSAQKNPTAFYLCASSQTGTKVYEQYFGPGTRLTVT.

This clone came up once. The V and J genes are TRBV6-5 and TRBJ2-1; 11 nucleotides align to TRBD2. Losses at the gene ends were 1 base for V and 6 bases for J; bases not matched to a gene: 5. The CDR3 contains 16 residues. Germline CDR1 MNHEY, CDR2 SVGAGI. CDR3 sequence (DNA): TGTGCCAGCAGTTACTTACTAGCGGGAGTTCTCAATGAGCAGTTCTTC. Its protein is CASSYLLAGVLNEQFF.

The chain couples TRBV6-5 to TRBJ1-2; the D is unclear. Trimming took 3 bases from V and 0 from J, leaving 8 bases between them. Germline V CDR1 and CDR2: MNHEY, SVGAGI. This CDR3 has 14 amino acids. DNA of the CDR3: TGTGCCAGCAGTTATGAGGAGGCTAACTATGGCTACACCTTC. This encodes CASSYEEANYGYTF.

The chain employs TRBV5-1 and TRBJ2-1; a possible D gene is TRBD2 (5 bases). CDR1 and CDR2 (germline): SGHRS, YFSETQ. V was pared by 4 bases and J by 7 bases, with 15 bases between. The CDR3 length is 14 residues. In DNA form, the CDR3 reads TGCGCCAGCAGCCAAGCGCCCCCGGGGAATGAGCAGTTCTTC. It is translated as CASSQAPPGNEQFF.